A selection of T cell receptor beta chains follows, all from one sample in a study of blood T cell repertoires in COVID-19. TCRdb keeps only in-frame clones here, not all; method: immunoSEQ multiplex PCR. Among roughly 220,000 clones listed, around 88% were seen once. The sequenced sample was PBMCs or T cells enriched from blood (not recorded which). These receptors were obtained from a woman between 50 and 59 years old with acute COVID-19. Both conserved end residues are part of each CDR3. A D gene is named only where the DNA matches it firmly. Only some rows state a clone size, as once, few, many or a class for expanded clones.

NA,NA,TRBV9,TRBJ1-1,TGTGCCAGCAGCGTAGCCCAGACAGTGAGCACTGAAGCTTTCTTT,CASSVAQTVSTEAFF
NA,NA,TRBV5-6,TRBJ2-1,TGTGCCAGCAGCCCCCTACAGCGGGTAGACAATGAGCAGTTCTTC,CASSPLQRVDNEQFF
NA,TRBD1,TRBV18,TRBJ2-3,TGTGCCAGCTCGCGAGGACAGGGAACCGTAGATACGCAGTATTTT,CASSRGQGTVDTQYF
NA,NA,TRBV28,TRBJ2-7,TGTGCCAGCAGTCAACAGGTTCCGAACGAGCAGTACTTC,CASSQQVPNEQYF
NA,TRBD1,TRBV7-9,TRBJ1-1,TGTGCCAGCAGCTTGCAGGGGGGTGGGACTGAAGCTTTCTTT,CASSLQGGGTEAFF
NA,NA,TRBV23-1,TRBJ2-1,TGCGCCAGCAGTCAATCATCGGGGTTCGATGAGCAGTTCTTC,CASSQSSGFDEQFF
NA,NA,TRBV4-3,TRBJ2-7,TGCGCCAGCAGCCAAGATCTTTCGGTTGTTCGCTACGAGCAGTACTTC,CASSQDLSVVRYEQYF
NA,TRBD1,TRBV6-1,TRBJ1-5,TGTGCCAGCAGTGATCCCCTGACAGGGGTTAGCAATCAGCCCCAGCATTTT,CASSDPLTGVSNQPQHF
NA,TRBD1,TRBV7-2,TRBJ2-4,TGTGCCAGCAGCTTAATGACAGGGCGACCCAAAAACATTCAGTACTTC,CASSLMTGRPKNIQYF
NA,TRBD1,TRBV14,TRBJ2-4,TGTGCCAGCAGCCAAGGGAGGAATTGGAGGACAGGGAAAAACATTCAGTACTTC,CASSQGRNWRTGKNIQYF
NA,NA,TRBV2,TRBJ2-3,TGTGCCAGCAGTCCCCCCTACACAGATACGCAGTATTTT,CASSPPYTDTQYF
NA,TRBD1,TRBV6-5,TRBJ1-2,TGTGCCAGCAGCCCCGGGGGACAGGGGGTCTATGGCTACACCTTC,CASSPGGQGVYGYTF
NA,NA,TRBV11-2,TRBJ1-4,TGTGCCAGCAGCTTACTACGCGAAAAACTGTTTTTT,CASSLLREKLFF
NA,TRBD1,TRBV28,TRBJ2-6,TGTGCCAGCAGGGGACAGGGAGTCGCTGGGGCCAACGTCCTGACTTTC,CASRGQGVAGANVLTF
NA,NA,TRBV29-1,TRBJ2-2,TGCAGCCTGAATAAGCTAGTAGTCGGGGAGCTGTTTTTT,CSLNKLVVGELFF
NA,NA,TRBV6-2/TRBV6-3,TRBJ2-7,TGTGCCAGCAGTTACGGTCAGGGTGGATACGAGCAGTACTTC,CASSYGQGGYEQYF
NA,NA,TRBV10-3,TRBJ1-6,TGTGCCATCAGTCCCGGACTCACCGGCGGTAATTCACCCCTCCACTTT,CAISPGLTGGNSPLHF
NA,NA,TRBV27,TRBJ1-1,TGTGCCAGTATAGCTAGCGGCACTGAAGCTTTCTTT,CASIASGTEAFF
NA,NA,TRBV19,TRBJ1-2,TGTGCCAGTATCAGTCCTAACTATGGCTACACCTTC,CASISPNYGYTF
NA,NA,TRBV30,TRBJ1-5,TGTGCCTGGAGTGGTCCCTATAGCAATCAGCCCCAGCATTTT,CAWSGPYSNQPQHF
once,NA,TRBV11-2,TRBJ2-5,TGTGCCAGCAGCTTGTTTTACGGGAGTGGGGGGGAGACCCAGTACTTC,CASSLFYGSGGETQYF
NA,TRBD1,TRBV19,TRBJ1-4,TGTGCCAGTAGTTCCCCGGGACAGAATGTTGCAAAACTGTTTTTT,CASSSPGQNVAKLFF
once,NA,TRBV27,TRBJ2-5,TGTGCCAGCAGTTTGACAGGGGGCGCCCAGCGGGAGGGCCAAGAGACCCAGTACTTC,CASSLTGGAQREGQETQYF
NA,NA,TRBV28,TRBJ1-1,TGTGCCAGCAGTCAAGAGGGAACTACGAACACTGAAGCTTTCTTT,CASSQEGTTNTEAFF
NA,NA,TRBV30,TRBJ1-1,TGTGCCTGGGAACCGGCACCAGGGCTTTCTTCCACTGAAGCTTTCTTT,CAWEPAPGLSSTEAFF
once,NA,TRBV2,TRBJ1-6,TGTGCCAGCACTGTTCCGAATTCACCCCTCCACTTT,CASTVPNSPLHF
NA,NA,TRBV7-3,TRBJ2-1,TGTGCCAGCAGCTTAACCGGGATTGACTACAATGAGCAGTTCTTC,CASSLTGIDYNEQFF
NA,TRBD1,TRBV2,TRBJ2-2,TGTGCCAGCAGTGAACAGGGACAGGAATTCGGGGAGCTGTTTTTT,CASSEQGQEFGELFF
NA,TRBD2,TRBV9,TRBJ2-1,TGTGCCAGCAGCCTCACTAGCGGACCATACAATGAGCAGTTCTTC,CASSLTSGPYNEQFF